This T cell receptor beta chain came from a study of T cells in tumors after PD-1 blockade. Data came from immunoSEQ multiplex PCR; TCRdb stores just in-frame clones and leaves some out. The sample lists over 10,000 clones; about 63% were seen once. Tumor biopsies came from the same primary tumor site before and after PD-1 blockade. CDR3 size: 14 residues. CDR1 and CDR2 (germline): MNHEY, SVGAGI. V trimming: 2 bases; J trimming: 9 bases; junction bases outside the gene matches: 7. The input for sequencing was tumor tissue, taken before anti-PD-1 treatment. This sequence was found in a human donor with basal cell carcinoma. The chain couples TRBV6-5 to TRBJ2-5, with TRBD1 identical over 9 bases. The CDR3 DNA reads TGTGCCAGCAGTTACCTAACAGGGGGCGCGGCCCAGTACTTC. This encodes CASSYLTGGAAQYF.